These 10 T cell receptor beta chains originate from one sample sequenced in a study of cytomegalovirus exposure and HLA in healthy donors. Researchers ran the PCR with 60 Vbeta and 13 Jbeta primers. TCRdb keeps only in-frame clones here, not all; method: immunoSEQ multiplex PCR. The sample lists 130,000 to 150,000 clones, approximately 68% occurring once. Source material: PBMCs. The receptors were sampled from a man in his forties in good health and CMV-seronegative.

The rearrangement links TRBV29-1 to TRBJ1-1, with TRBD1 matching 8 bases. Germline V gene sequence: CDR1 SQVTM, CDR2 ANQGSEA. The ends lost 7 bases at V and 2 bases at J; junction bases unmatched: 6. This CDR3 contains 13 residues. CDR3 in amino acids: CSGLTGVNTEAFF. In DNA form, the CDR3 reads TGCAGCGGACTGACAGGGGTAAACACTGAAGCTTTCTTT.

The rearrangement links TRBV5-1 to TRBJ2-7; TRBD2 aligns across 12 bases. The CDR3 runs to 14 residues. CDR1 is SGHRS and CDR2 is YFSETQ in the germline V gene. V lost 5 bases to trimming and J lost 4 bases; unmatched junction nucleotides: 4. CDR3 nucleotide sequence: TGCGCCAGCAGTACGGGACTAGCGGGTTACGAGCAGTACTTC. Protein sequence: CASSTGLAGYEQYF. Drawing the rest from reference TRBV5-1 and TRBJ2-7, the complete variable domain is KAGVTQTPRYLIKTRGQQVTLSCSPISGHRSVSWYQQTPGQGLQFLFEYFSETQRNKGNFPGRFSGRQFSNSRSEMNVSTLELGDSALYLCASSTGLAGYEQYFGPGTRLTVT.

The chain uses TRBV23-1 and TRBJ2-7; 7 bases align to TRBD2. TRBV23-1 is filed as an ORF, its function uncertain. This CDR3 has 14 residues. Unmatched junction bases numbered 8, after V lost 7 bases and J lost 2 bases. In DNA form, the CDR3 reads TGCGCCAGCATGCGGGCTAGCGGACCCTACGAGCAGTACTTC. Protein: CASMRASGPYEQYF.

The chain has TRBV6-1 and TRBJ1-5; D might be TRBD1 (6 bases). V was pared by 6 bases and J by 4 bases, with 10 bases between. Germline V gene lookup returns CDR1 MNHNS and CDR2 SASEGT. This CDR3 has 13 residues. The DNA for the CDR3 is TGTGCCAGCAGAGGAAGGGGGAATCAGCCCCAGCATTTT. Translation: CASRGRGNQPQHF.

The chain employs TRBV28 and TRBJ2-7; TRBD2 aligns across 7 bases. V was pared by 4 bases and J by 0 bases, with 6 bases of the junction left unmatched. This CDR3 has 15 residues. Germline values: CDR1 MDHEN, CDR2 SYDVKM. In nucleotides, the CDR3 is TGTGCCAGCAGTTATCCCGGGGGGAGCTCCTACGAGCAGTACTTC. Translation gives CASSYPGGSSYEQYF.

The rearrangement joins TRBV5-1 to TRBJ2-3, with 8 bases fitting TRBD2. Trimming removed 4 bases from V and 4 bases from J; junction bases left unmatched: 8. Germline CDR1 reads SGHRS; CDR2 reads YFSETQ. The CDR3 runs to 15 residues. CDR3 in DNA: TGCGCCAGCAGCCTGACCGGACTAGCACCAGATACGCAGTATTTT. This translates into CASSLTGLAPDTQYF.

This clone has a single count. The V call is TRBV27, the J call TRBJ2-7; possible D gene TRBD2, 5 bases. The CDR3 contains 14 residues. The germline CDR1 and CDR2 sequences are MNHEY and SMNVEV (reference sequence). Deletions cut 4 bases from V and 0 bases from J, with 10 bases between. CDR3 amino acids: CASSSGVSSYEQYF. In nucleotides, the CDR3 is TGTGCCAGCAGTTCCGGGGTGAGCTCCTACGAGCAGTACTTC.

The chain employs TRBV6-1 and TRBJ2-7; 13 bases match TRBD2. CDR3 length: 15 amino acids. The ends lost 1 base at V and 6 bases at J; junction bases unmatched: 3. CDR1 is MNHNS, CDR2 SASEGT, per germline. CDR3 region: CASSEERTSGSEQYF. The CDR3 coding sequence is TGTGCCAGCAGTGAAGAACGGACTAGCGGGAGCGAGCAGTACTTC.

The chain employs TRBV25-1 and TRBJ2-7; TRBD1 aligns across 8 bases. This CDR3 has 14 residues. V gave up 1 base and J gave up 4 bases; unmatched junction bases: 3. Looked up from germline, CDR1 is MGHDK and CDR2 is SYGVNS. The CDR3 bases are TGTGCCAGCAGTGAATCCCGGGACAGGTACGAGCAGTACTTC. Translated, it gives CASSESRDRYEQYF.

This clone was counted only a few times. The V call is TRBV5-1, the J call TRBJ2-3, with D possibly TRBD2 on 5 matching bases. The CDR3 has 15 amino acids. Trimming left V 1 base short and J 4 bases short, with 13 bases between. The V gene's germline CDR1 is SGHRS and CDR2 YFSETQ. Here the CDR3 reads CASSLSGLLPDTQYF. The CDR3 DNA reads as TGCGCCAGCAGCTTGAGCGGCCTCCTGCCAGATACGCAGTATTTT.